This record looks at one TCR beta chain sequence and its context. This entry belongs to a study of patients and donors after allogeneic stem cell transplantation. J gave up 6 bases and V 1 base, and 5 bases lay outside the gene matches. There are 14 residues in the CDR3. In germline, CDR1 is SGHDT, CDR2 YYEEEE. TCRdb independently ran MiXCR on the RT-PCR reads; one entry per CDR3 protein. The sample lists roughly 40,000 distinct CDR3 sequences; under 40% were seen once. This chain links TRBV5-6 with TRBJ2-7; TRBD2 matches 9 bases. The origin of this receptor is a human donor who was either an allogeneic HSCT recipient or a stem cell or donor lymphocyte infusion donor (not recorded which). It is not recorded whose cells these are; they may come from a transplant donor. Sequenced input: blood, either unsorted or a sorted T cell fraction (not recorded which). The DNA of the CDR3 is TGTGCCAGCAGCTTGATAGCGGGAGCAGTCGAGCAGTACTTC. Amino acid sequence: CASSLIAGAVEQYF.